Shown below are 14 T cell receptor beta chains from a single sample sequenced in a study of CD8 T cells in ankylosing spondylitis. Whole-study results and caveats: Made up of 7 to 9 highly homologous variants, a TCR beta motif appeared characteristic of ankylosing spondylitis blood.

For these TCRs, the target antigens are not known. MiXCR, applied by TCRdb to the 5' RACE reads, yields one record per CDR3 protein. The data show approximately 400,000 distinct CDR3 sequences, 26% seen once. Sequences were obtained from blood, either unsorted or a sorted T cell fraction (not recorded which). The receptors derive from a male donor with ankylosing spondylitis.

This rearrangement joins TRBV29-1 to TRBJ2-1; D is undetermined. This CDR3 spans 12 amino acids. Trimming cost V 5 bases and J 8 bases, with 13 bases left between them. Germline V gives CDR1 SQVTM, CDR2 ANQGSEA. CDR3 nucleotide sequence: TGCAGCGTTTTTAGAATGGGCTATGAGCAGTTCTTC. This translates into CSVFRMGYEQFF.

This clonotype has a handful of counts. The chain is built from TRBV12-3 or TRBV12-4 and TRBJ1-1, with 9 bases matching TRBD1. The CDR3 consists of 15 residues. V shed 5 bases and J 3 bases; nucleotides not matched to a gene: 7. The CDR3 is CASSPWGQGYTEAFF. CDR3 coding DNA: TGTGCCAGCAGTCCATGGGGACAGGGTTACACTGAAGCTTTCTTT.

This CDR3 is CASSPHNGEGWYGYTF. For the CDR3, the DNA is TGTGCCAGCAGTCCTCACAATGGAGAGGGTTGGTATGGCTACACCTTC. The chain is built from TRBV27 and TRBJ1-2; D call uncertain. The CDR3 length is 16 residues. Germline CDR1 MNHEY, CDR2 SMNVEV (reference sequence). V dropped 5 bases and J dropped 5 bases, with 21 bases sitting between them.

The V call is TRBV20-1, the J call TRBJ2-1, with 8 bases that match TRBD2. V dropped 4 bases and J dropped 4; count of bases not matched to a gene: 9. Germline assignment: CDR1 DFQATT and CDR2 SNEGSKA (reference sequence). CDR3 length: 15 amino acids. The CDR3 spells CSAKFFQRGYNEQFF. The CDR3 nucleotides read TGCAGTGCTAAATTCTTCCAGCGGGGGTACAATGAGCAGTTCTTC.

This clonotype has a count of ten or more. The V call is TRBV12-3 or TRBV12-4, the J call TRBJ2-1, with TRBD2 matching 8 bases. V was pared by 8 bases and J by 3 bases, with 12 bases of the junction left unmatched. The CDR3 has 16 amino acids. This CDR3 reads CASYPRAGGLYNEQFF. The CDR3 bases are TGTGCCAGCTACCCCAGGGCGGGAGGACTCTACAATGAGCAGTTCTTC.

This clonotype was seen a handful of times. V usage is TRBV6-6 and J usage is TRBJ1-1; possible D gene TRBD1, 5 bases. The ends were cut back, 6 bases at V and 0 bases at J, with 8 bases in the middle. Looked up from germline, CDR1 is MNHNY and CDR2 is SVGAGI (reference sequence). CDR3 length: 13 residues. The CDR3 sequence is CASRGLMNTEAFF. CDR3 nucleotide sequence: TGTGCCAGCAGGGGGCTCATGAACACTGAAGCTTTCTTT.

The CDR3, as DNA: TGTGCCACCAGCAGATCTCTTGGGGAGGGGGCAGATACGCAGTATTTT. This encodes CATSRSLGEGADTQYF. J is TRBJ2-3 and V is TRBV15; a weak D match, TRBD2 (7 bases). CDR1 is LNHNV, CDR2 YYDKDF, per germline (reference sequence). The V and J ends lost 2 bases and 4 bases respectively, with 16 bases between them. CDR3 length: 16 amino acids.

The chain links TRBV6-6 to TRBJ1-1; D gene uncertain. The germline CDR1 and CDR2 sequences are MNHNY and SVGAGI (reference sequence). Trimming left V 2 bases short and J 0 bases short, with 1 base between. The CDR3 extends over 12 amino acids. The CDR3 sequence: CASSYVNTEAFF. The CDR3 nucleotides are TGTGCCAGCAGTTACGTGAACACTGAAGCTTTCTTT.

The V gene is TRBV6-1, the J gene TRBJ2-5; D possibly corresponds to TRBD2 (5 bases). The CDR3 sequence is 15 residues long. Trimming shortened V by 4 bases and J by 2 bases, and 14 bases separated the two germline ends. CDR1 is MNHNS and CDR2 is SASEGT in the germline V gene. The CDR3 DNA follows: TGTGCCAGCAGTGGGCCCGAGGGATTACAAGAGACCCAGTACTTC. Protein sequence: CASSGPEGLQETQYF.

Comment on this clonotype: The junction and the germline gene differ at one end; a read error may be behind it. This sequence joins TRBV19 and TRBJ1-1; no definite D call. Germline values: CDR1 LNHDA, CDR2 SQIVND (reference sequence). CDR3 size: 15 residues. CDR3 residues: CASSIRLMGKSQVLF. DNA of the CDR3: TGTGCCAGTAGTATAAGACTAATGGGGAAATCCCAAGTATTATTT.

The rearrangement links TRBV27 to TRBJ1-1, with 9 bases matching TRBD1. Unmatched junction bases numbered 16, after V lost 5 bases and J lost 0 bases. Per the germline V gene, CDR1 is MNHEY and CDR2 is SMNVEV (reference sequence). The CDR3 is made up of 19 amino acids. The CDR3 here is CASSPRGTGYGSMNTEAFF. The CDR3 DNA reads TGTGCCAGCAGTCCCAGGGGGACAGGGTACGGATCGATGAACACTGAAGCTTTCTTT.

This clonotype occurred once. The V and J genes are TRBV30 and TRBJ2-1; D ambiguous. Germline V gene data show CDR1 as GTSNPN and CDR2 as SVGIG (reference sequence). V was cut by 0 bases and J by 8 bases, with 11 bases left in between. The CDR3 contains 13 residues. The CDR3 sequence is CAWSVRAVHEQFF. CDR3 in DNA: TGTGCCTGGAGTGTACGAGCAGTGCATGAGCAGTTCTTC. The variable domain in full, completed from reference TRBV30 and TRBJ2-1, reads SQTIHQWPATLVQPVGSPLSLECTVEGTSNPNLYWYRQAAGRGLQLLFYSVGIGQISSEVPQNLSASRPQDRQFILSSKKLLLSDSGFYLCAWSVRAVHEQFFGPGTRLTVL.

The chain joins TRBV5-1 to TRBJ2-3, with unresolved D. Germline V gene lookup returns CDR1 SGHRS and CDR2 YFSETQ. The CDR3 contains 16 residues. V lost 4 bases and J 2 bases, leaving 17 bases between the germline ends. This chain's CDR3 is CASSQVRDFLTDTQYF. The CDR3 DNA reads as TGCGCCAGCAGCCAAGTACGTGACTTCCTCACAGATACGCAGTATTTT.

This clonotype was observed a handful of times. This CDR3 reads CASSPGTHETIYF. In nucleotides, the CDR3 is TGTGCCAGCAGTCCAGGGACACATGAAACCATATATTTT. This chain uses TRBV12-3 or TRBV12-4 with TRBJ1-3, with D maybe TRBD1 (6 bases). V lost 5 bases and J 10 bases, leaving 15 bases between the germline ends. There are 13 residues in the CDR3.